This T cell receptor beta chain is from a study of T-cell memory formation after mild COVID-19. The wider study: TCR clusters largely stayed donor specific.

Comment on this clonotype: What it binds is unknown.

Barcoded TCR alpha and TCR beta cDNA libraries with UMIs came from 5'RACE using constant-segment primers. Via MiXCR, TCRdb re-called the 5' RACE reads, giving one row per CDR3 protein. The table includes about 600,000 distinct CDR3 sequences, 20% to 25% detected once. The germline CDR1 and CDR2 sequences are SGHTA and FQGNSA. The CDR3 length is 15 residues. The V and J ends lost 2 bases and 0 bases respectively, with 10 bases between them. Study-wide results and limits: For contracting clones, CD4+ ones sat mainly in CM and EM, CD8+ in EMRA. Clones that got smaller from day 15 to 85 had even CD4/CD8, while clones growing later tipped toward CD4+.

The sequencing input was PBMCs or a T cell subset sorted from them (not recorded which). The J gene is TRBJ1-1, the V gene TRBV7-2; no clear D. The receptor was isolated from an adult woman who had mild COVID-19 (a few samples of this study predate the infection). Cell type and time point are not known. The CDR3 sequence is CASSLSGQLNTEAFF. Here the CDR3 DNA reads TGTGCCAGCAGCTTATCTGGTCAGCTGAACACTGAAGCTTTCTTT. The full variable domain, its missing parts supplied by reference TRBV7-2 and TRBJ1-1, is GAGVSQSPSNKVTEKGKDVELRCDPISGHTALYWYRQSLGQGLEFLIYFQGNSAPDKSGLPSDRFSAERTGGSVSTLTIQRTQQEDSAVYLCASSLSGQLNTEAFFGQGTRLTVV.